This TCR beta chain is drawn from a study of shared clonotypes between healthy human individuals. Looking at the study overall: With ages of 18 to 49, the donors were a couple of women and a few men.

As concerns this clone: Antigen: not known.

Naive CD8 populations comprised CD45RO-negative cells positively selected for CCR7, excluding terminally differentiated effector memory CD45RA+ cells. In the source study's methods: There were no quality scores in the junction-only immunoSEQ sequences, so filtering differed. Profiling relied on immunoSEQ multiplex PCR, and the TCRdb table lists in-frame clones only, not all of them. V and J calls and clone size follow that table, whereas D and trimming were derived from the DNA. Altogether about 1,800,000 clones are present, 85% to 95% being singletons, with the ten largest covering roughly 1%. Points from the study as a whole: Sorted-subset sequencing was shown by rarefaction to be incomplete despite large depth.

This CDR3 has 12 residues. V shed 7 bases and J 5 bases; nucleotides not matched to a gene: 2. The germline V gene encodes CDR1 SNHLY and CDR2 FYNNEI. The chain uses TRBV2 and TRBJ2-1, with 7 bases lining up with TRBD1. Input material: naive CD8+ T cells sorted from blood. The sequence derives from a man between 18 and 29 years old in good health. The CDR3 region has the DNA TGTGCCAGCAAGGGGGCTAACAATGAGCAGTTCTTC. As protein: CASKGANNEQFF.